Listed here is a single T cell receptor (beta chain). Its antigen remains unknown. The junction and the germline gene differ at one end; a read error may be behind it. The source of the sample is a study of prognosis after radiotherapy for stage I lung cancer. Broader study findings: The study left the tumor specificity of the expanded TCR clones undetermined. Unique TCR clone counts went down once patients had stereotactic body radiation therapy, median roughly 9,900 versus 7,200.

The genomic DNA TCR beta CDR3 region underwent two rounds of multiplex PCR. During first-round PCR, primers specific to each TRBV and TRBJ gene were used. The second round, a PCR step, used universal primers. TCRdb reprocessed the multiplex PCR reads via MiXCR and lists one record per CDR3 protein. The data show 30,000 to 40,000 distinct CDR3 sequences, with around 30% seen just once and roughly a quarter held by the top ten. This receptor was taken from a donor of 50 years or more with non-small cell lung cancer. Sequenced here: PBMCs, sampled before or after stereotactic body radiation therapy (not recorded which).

The CDR3 nucleotides read TGTGCCGGCAGCCTTCTGTCCAGCCTCACAGATACGCAGTATTTT. Translation: CAGSLLSSLTDTQYF. This chain links TRBV3-1 with TRBJ2-3; D gene ambiguous. Germline V gene lookup returns CDR1 LGHDT and CDR2 YNNKEL (reference sequence). The CDR3 has 15 amino acids.